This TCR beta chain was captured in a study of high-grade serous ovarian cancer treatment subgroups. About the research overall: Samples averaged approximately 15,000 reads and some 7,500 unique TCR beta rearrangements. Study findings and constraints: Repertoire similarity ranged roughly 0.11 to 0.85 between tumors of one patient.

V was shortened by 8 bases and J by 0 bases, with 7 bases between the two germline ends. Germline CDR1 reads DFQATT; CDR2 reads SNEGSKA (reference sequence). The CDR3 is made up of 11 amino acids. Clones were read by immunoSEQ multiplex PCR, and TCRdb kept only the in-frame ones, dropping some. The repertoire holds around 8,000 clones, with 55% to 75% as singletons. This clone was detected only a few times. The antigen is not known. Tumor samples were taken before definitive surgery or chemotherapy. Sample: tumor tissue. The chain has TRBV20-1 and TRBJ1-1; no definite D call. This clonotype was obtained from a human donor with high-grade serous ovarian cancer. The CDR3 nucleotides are TGCAGTCTCCAGGTGAACACTGAAGCTTTCTTT. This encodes CSLQVNTEAFF.